These 30 T cell receptor beta chains came from one sample sequenced in a study of blood T cell repertoires in COVID-19. The table came from immunoSEQ multiplex PCR; TCRdb's copy has only in-frame clones and leaves some out. The sample consists of fewer than 250,000 clones, 88% of them appearing once. The specimen sequenced was peripheral blood. The receptors derive from a human donor in a cohort sampled during active COVID-19.

The CDR3 loop is CASSQADRNQPQHF. CDR3 bases: TGTGCCAGCAGCCAAGCCGACAGGAATCAGCCCCAGCATTTT. The rearrangement uses TRBV6-6 and TRBJ1-5, with a weak D call TRBD1 (6 bases). V lost 6 bases and J 4 bases, leaving 13 bases between the germline ends. The germline CDR1 and CDR2 sequences are MNHNY and SVGAGI (reference sequence). The CDR3 sequence is 14 residues long.

The V call is TRBV9, the J call TRBJ2-3; possible D gene TRBD2, 6 bases. Germline CDR1 and CDR2: SGDLS and YYNGEE. Between the trimmed V and J ends, which lost 4 bases and 0 bases, there was a span of 15 bases. The CDR3 has 16 amino acids. CDR3 sequence: CASSLRGTASTDTQYF. For the CDR3, the DNA is TGTGCCAGCAGCCTCAGAGGGACTGCTAGCACAGATACGCAGTATTTT.

This chain links TRBV28 with TRBJ1-1; perhaps TRBD1 as D (6 bases). The CDR3 loop spans 14 amino acids. Per germline, CDR1 MDHEN and CDR2 SYDVKM. The V end lost 2 bases, the J end lost 1 base, and 8 bases lay between the germline ends. This CDR3 is CASSLGGANTEAFF. DNA of the CDR3: TGTGCCAGCAGTTTAGGGGGGGCGAACACTGAAGCTTTCTTT.

The rearrangement joins TRBV29-1 to TRBJ2-4; TRBD2 aligns across 12 bases. The germline gives CDR1 SQVTM, CDR2 ANQGSEA. The junction had 8 bases not matched to a gene; V was cut back by 8 bases and J by 0 bases. The CDR3 length is 16 residues. CDR3 in DNA: TGCAGCCCGGGAGGGACTAGCGGGTTAGCCAAAAACATTCAGTACTTC. This encodes CSPGGTSGLAKNIQYF.

The chain uses TRBV7-9 and TRBJ1-4; 10 bases are shared with TRBD1. CDR1 and CDR2 (germline): SEHNR, FQNEAQ (reference sequence). This CDR3 spans 15 amino acids. Trimming at V came to 5 bases and at J to 8 bases, leaving 8 bases not matched to a gene. CDR3 residues: CASSPTGTGVEKLFF. In DNA form, the CDR3 reads TGTGCCAGCAGCCCAACTGGGACAGGGGTAGAAAAACTGTTTTTT.

V and J are TRBV5-5 and TRBJ2-6, with 8 bases lining up with TRBD1. Looked up from germline, CDR1 is SGHKS and CDR2 is YYEKEE (reference sequence). The CDR3 runs to 19 residues. J was trimmed by 0 bases and V by 0 bases; bases with no gene match: 8. In DNA, the CDR3 is TGTGCCAGCAGCTTGGTCAGGACAGGGCGCGCCTCTGGGGCCAACGTCCTGACTTTC. This sequence encodes CASSLVRTGRASGANVLTF.

This clone was counted at least ten times. The chain employs TRBV18 and TRBJ2-2, with D hard to call. The CDR3 runs to 15 residues. Germline V gene sequence: CDR1 KGHSH, CDR2 LQKENI. The germline V and J ends were trimmed by 3 bases and 0 bases, with 8 bases remaining between them. The CDR3 bases are TGTGCCAGCTCACCGCCAGGAACGAACACCGGGGAGCTGTTTTTT. This sequence encodes CASSPPGTNTGELFF.

The gene calls are TRBV29-1 and TRBJ2-3, with no clear D. The CDR3 has 12 residues. CDR1 is SQVTM and CDR2 is ANQGSEA in the germline V gene. The V end was cut by 3 bases, the J end by 2 bases, with 6 bases between. CDR3 loop: CSVEHSTDTQYF. CDR3 sequence (DNA): TGCAGCGTTGAGCACTCCACAGATACGCAGTATTTT.

This chain links TRBV12-3 or TRBV12-4 with TRBJ1-1; D is unresolved. This CDR3 is built from 13 residues. V was shortened by 0 bases and J by 5 bases, with 7 bases between the two germline ends. This CDR3 is CASSLAAVTEAFF. Here the CDR3 DNA reads TGTGCCAGCAGTTTAGCTGCGGTAACTGAAGCTTTCTTT.

The J gene is TRBJ1-2, the V gene TRBV19, with 8 bases that match TRBD1. Trimming at V came to 5 bases and at J to 4 bases, leaving 6 bases not matched to a gene. The CDR3 has 14 residues. Germline CDR1 and CDR2: LNHDA and SQIVND (reference sequence). This CDR3 reads CASSPGQGTYGYTF. The CDR3, as DNA: TGTGCCAGTAGTCCAGGACAGGGCACCTATGGCTACACCTTC. Full variable domain (remainder filled in from reference TRBV19 and TRBJ1-2): DGGITQSPKYLFRKEGQNVTLSCEQNLNHDAMYWYRQDPGQGLRLIYYSQIVNDFQKGDIAEGYSVSREKKESFPLTVTSAQKNPTAFYLCASSPGQGTYGYTFGSGTRLTVV.

The chain has TRBV19 and TRBJ1-6; a possible D gene is TRBD1 (5 bases). Germline V gene lookup returns CDR1 LNHDA and CDR2 SQIVND (reference sequence). CDR3 size: 17 residues. V lost 6 bases to trimming and J lost 7 bases, with 22 bases between them. Here the CDR3 reads CASRYGSQGEENSPLHF. CDR3 nucleotides: TGTGCCAGTAGATACGGATCCCAGGGCGAAGAAAATTCACCCCTCCACTTT.

The chain recombines TRBV2 with TRBJ1-5; 9 positions agree with TRBD1. Germline lookup yields CDR1 SNHLY and CDR2 FYNNEI. The V and J ends lost 6 bases and 4 bases, in that order; junction bases with no gene match: 10. There are 16 residues in the CDR3. The CDR3 region has the DNA TGTGCCAGCAGCTCAGGGGGACAGGGCCGTAATCAGCCCCAGCATTTT. Translated, it gives CASSSGGQGRNQPQHF.

V gene TRBV3-1 (or the pseudogene TRBV3-2) combines with J gene TRBJ2-7; 9 nucleotides agree with TRBD1. Germline V lookup: CDR1 LGHDT, CDR2 YNNKEL (reference sequence). The CDR3 length is 15 residues. V was clipped by 3 bases and J by 5 bases; unmatched bases: 8. Here the CDR3 reads CASSHAGTGSHEQYF. In DNA, the CDR3 is TGTGCCAGCAGCCACGCCGGGACAGGGAGCCACGAGCAGTACTTC.

The chain links TRBV4-3 to TRBJ1-1; no reliable D call. Germline V gene sequence: CDR1 LGHNA, CDR2 YSLEER. The CDR3 runs 14 residues. Between the trimmed V and J ends, which lost 0 bases and 7 bases, there was a span of 12 bases. This CDR3 reads CASSQDDLGSEAFF. CDR3 DNA: TGCGCCAGCAGCCAAGATGATCTGGGCAGTGAAGCTTTCTTT.

The chain recombines TRBV19 with TRBJ2-2, with D perhaps matching TRBD2 (5 bases). With 7 bases removed from V and 4 bases from J, the gap between germline ends came to 16 bases. The length of the CDR3 is 15 residues. The germline V gene has CDR1 LNHDA and CDR2 SQIVND (reference sequence). CDR3 coding DNA: TGTGCCAGTAAGGCGGGTGTGGGAAGCACCGGGGAGCTGTTTTTT. Translating gives CASKAGVGSTGELFF.

J is TRBJ2-7 and V is TRBV18; D is perhaps TRBD1 (6 bases). V was shortened by 5 bases and J by 7 bases, with 24 bases between the two germline ends. CDR1 and CDR2 from the germline V gene are KGHSH and LQKENI. CDR3 length: 16 amino acids. For the CDR3, the DNA is TGTGCCAGCTCAACGATCAGGGGACACCCGATGGGGGAGCAGTACTTC. Translation: CASSTIRGHPMGEQYF. Together with reference TRBV18 and TRBJ2-7, the CDR3 gives the full variable domain: NAGVMQNPRHLVRRRGQEARLRCSPMKGHSHVYWYRQLPEEGLKFMVYLQKENIIDESGMPKERFSAEFPKEGPSILRIQQVVRGDSAAYFCASSTIRGHPMGEQYFGPGTRLTVT.

This clone was observed a single time. This sequence joins TRBV6-7 and TRBJ1-6; TRBD1 matches 7 bases. TRBV6-7 is placed among ORFs of uncertain function. With 0 bases clipped from V and 0 bases from J, the junction kept 2 bases outside the gene matches. CDR3 length: 17 residues. DNA for the CDR3: TGTGCCAGCAGTTACTCGACAGGGAGCTCCTATAATTCACCCCTCCACTTT. It specifies CASSYSTGSSYNSPLHF.

The chain recombines TRBV10-2 with TRBJ2-5; TRBD2 matches at 7 bases. The J segment lost 5 bases and the V segment lost 0 bases, leaving 12 bases of the junction unmatched. This CDR3 has 17 amino acids. Germline assignment: CDR1 WSHSY and CDR2 SAAADI. In DNA form, the CDR3 reads TGCGCCAGCAGTGAGTCCGTAAGACTAGCTCCACGGGAGACCCAGTACTTC. This translates into CASSESVRLAPRETQYF.

In its sample, this clone was seen once. The chain couples TRBV12-5 to TRBJ2-5; 8 bases are shared with TRBD1. From germline, CDR1 is LGHNT and CDR2 FRNRAP. The CDR3 sequence is 14 residues long. V was clipped by 4 bases and J by 3 bases; unmatched bases: 4. Written as DNA, the CDR3 is TGTGCTAGTGGTTCCTCGGACAGGGAAGAGACCCAGTACTTC. This encodes CASGSSDREETQYF.

The chain recombines TRBV24-1 with TRBJ2-3; 8 bases fit TRBD2. Germline lookup yields CDR1 KGHDR and CDR2 SFDVKD. CDR3 length equals 16 residues. V shed 0 bases and J 0 bases; nucleotides not matched to a gene: 1. For the CDR3, the DNA is TGTGCCACCAGTGATTTGAGCGGGAGAAGCACAGATACGCAGTATTTT. This gives the protein CATSDLSGRSTDTQYF.

The chain has TRBV6-6 and TRBJ1-4; TRBD1 is a possible D gene (5 bases). CDR1 and CDR2 (germline): MNHNY, SVGAGI (reference sequence). This CDR3 has 15 amino acids. Between the trimmed V and J ends, which lost 0 bases and 1 base, there was a span of 6 bases. CDR3 sequence: CASSYSGGTNEKLFF. CDR3 DNA sequence: TGTGCCAGCAGTTACTCCGGGGGAACTAATGAAAAACTGTTTTTT.

This chain links TRBV27 with TRBJ2-1; 8 positions agree with TRBD2. Trimming cost V 8 bases and J 5 bases; bases outside gene matches: 2. Germline CDR1 MNHEY, CDR2 SMNVEV (reference sequence). This CDR3 has 12 residues. In DNA form, the CDR3 reads TGTGCCAGCCGGGGGGGAAACAATGAGCAGTTCTTC. It codes for CASRGGNNEQFF.

A few counts support this clone. This chain joins TRBV5-1 and TRBJ2-2; 8 nucleotides line up with TRBD1. Trimming took 6 bases from V and 0 from J; bases not matched to a gene: 4. Germline CDR1 is SGHRS and CDR2 is YFSETQ. CDR3 length equals 15 residues. The DNA for the CDR3 is TGCGCCAGCACCCTGACAGGGGCGAACACCGGGGAGCTGTTTTTT. Protein product: CASTLTGANTGELFF.

This chain uses TRBV7-9 with TRBJ1-2; D is undetermined. CDR1 is SEHNR and CDR2 is FQNEAQ in the germline V gene (reference sequence). The germline V and J ends were trimmed by 3 bases and 4 bases, with 9 bases remaining between them. The CDR3 sequence is 13 residues long. In DNA, the CDR3 is TGTGCCAGCAGCTTTGGGGAGTTCTATGGCTACACCTTC. The encoded protein is CASSFGEFYGYTF. Supplemented by reference TRBV7-9 and TRBJ1-2, the full variable domain reads DTGVSQNPRHKITKRGQNVTFRCDPISEHNRLYWYRQTLGQGPEFLTYFQNEAQLEKSRLLSDRFSAERPKGSFSTLEIQRTEQGDSAMYLCASSFGEFYGYTFGSGTRLTVV.

The rearrangement joins TRBV28 to TRBJ2-3; 7 positions match TRBD1. The CDR3 is 18 amino acids. V lost 4 bases, J lost 1 base, and 14 bases stayed unmatched. Germline V gives CDR1 MDHEN, CDR2 SYDVKM. The CDR3: CASSSLVAVDRGTDTQYF. The DNA of the CDR3 is TGTGCCAGCAGTTCCTTGGTTGCAGTCGACAGGGGCACAGATACGCAGTATTTT.

This chain links TRBV5-5 with TRBJ2-7, with 7 bases lining up with TRBD1. CDR3 length: 16 residues. The germline V gene encodes CDR1 SGHKS and CDR2 YYEKEE (reference sequence). The junction had 13 bases not matched to a gene; V was cut back by 4 bases and J by 3 bases. CDR3 amino acids: CASSPSTGQAYYEQYF. CDR3 bases: TGTGCCAGCAGCCCCAGTACCGGACAGGCCTACTACGAGCAGTACTTC.

A remark on this clone: Other nucleotide sequences in the sample specify the same CDR3. This chain links TRBV9 with TRBJ2-1; 9 nucleotides align to TRBD1. There are 15 residues in the CDR3. V lost 2 bases to trimming and J lost 2 bases; unmatched junction nucleotides: 2. Germline lookup yields CDR1 SGDLS and CDR2 YYNGEE. The CDR3 DNA reads TGTGCCAGCAGCGTGGGACAGGGTACCTACAATGAGCAGTTCTTC. Translation gives CASSVGQGTYNEQFF.

This clone was counted only a few times. The V and J genes are TRBV4-3 and TRBJ1-1; a possible D gene is TRBD1 (5 bases). Germline CDR1 reads LGHNA; CDR2 reads YSLEER. Trimming took off 4 bases at V and 1 base at J, with 10 bases between the two ends. The CDR3 contains 14 residues. The CDR3 bases are TGCGCCAGCAGCCGGGCGGACAAGAACACTGAAGCTTTCTTT. Translating it yields CASSRADKNTEAFF.

The gene calls are TRBV27 and TRBJ1-2, with D possibly being TRBD1 (6 bases). Germline V gene sequence: CDR1 MNHEY, CDR2 SMNVEV (reference sequence). This CDR3 contains 15 residues. V was cut by 7 bases and J by 0 bases, with 15 bases left in between. The CDR3 DNA reads as TGTGCCAGCATCAAACAGGGTACTACTAACTATGGCTACACCTTC. This codes for CASIKQGTTNYGYTF.

The chain combines TRBV7-2 with TRBJ1-3, with no clear D. CDR3 length: 15 amino acids. Germline V CDR1 and CDR2: SGHTA, FQGNSA. V lost 1 base, J lost 0 bases, and 7 bases lay in between. The CDR3 is CASSLEVSSGNTIYF. CDR3 nucleotides: TGTGCCAGCAGCTTAGAAGTCAGCTCTGGAAACACCATATATTTT.